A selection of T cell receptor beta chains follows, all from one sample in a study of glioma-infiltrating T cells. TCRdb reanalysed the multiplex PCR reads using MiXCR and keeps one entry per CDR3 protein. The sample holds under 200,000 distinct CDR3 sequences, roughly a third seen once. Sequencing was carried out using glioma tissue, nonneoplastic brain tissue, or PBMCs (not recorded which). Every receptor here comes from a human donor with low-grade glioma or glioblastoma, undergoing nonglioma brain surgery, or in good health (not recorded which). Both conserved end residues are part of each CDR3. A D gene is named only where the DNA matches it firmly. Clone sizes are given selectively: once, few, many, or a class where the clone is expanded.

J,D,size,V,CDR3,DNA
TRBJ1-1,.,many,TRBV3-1,CASSQVRSRSLNTEAFF,TGTGCCAGCAGCCAAGTCAGGTCCCGCAGCCTGAACACTGAAGCTTTCTTT
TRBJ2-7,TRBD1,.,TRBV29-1,CRVLPAGGYEKYF,TGCAGAGTCCTACCAGCAGGGGGCTACGAGAAGTACTTC
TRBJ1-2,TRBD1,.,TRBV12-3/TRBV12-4,CASSSRQGRVYGYTF,TGTGCCAGCAGTTCTAGACAGGGACGCGTATATGGCTACACCTTC
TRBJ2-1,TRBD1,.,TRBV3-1,CASSQIPTGIDYNEQFF,TGTGCCAGCAGCCAAATCCCGACAGGGATCGACTACAATGAGCAGTTCTTC
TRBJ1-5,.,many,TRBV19,CASSGTNQPQHF,TGTGCCAGTAGTGGGACCAATCAGCCCCAGCATTTT
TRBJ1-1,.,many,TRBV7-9,CASISPPGSNTEAFF,TGTGCCAGCATCTCCCCCCCAGGGAGCAACACTGAAGCTTTCTTT
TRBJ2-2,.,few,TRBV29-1,CSVTLNTGELFF,TGCAGCGTGACATTGAACACCGGGGAGCTGTTTTTT
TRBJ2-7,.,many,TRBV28,CASYTAGLYEQYF,TGTGCCAGCTACACGGCGGGCCTCTACGAGCAGTACTTC
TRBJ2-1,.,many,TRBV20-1,CSAPPLRMSYNEQFF,TGCAGTGCTCCCCCCCTCCGGATGTCCTACAATGAGCAGTTCTTC
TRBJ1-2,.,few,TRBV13,CASSLKGPRGYTF,TGTGCCAGCAGCTTGAAAGGGCCACGGGGCTACACCTTC
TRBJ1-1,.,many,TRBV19,CASSIYMNTEAFF,TGTGCCAGTAGTATTTATATGAACACTGAAGCTTTCTTT
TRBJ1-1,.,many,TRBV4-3,CASSQGGWGVLNTEAFF,TGCGCCAGCAGCCAAGGAGGCTGGGGGGTCCTGAACACTGAAGCTTTCTTT
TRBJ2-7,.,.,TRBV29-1,CSVTPSGRDKQYF,TGCAGCGTCACACCAAGCGGCCGGGACAAGCAGTACTTC
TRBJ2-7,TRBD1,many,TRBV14,CASSPLSGQGAYEQYF,TGTGCCAGCAGCCCCTTATCGGGACAGGGGGCCTACGAGCAGTACTTC
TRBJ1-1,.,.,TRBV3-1,CASSQSVTVNTEAFF,TGTGCCAGCAGCCAATCCGTCACAGTGAACACTGAAGCTTTCTTT
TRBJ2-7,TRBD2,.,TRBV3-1,CASSHAPGTSVSEQYF,TGCGCCAGCAGCCACGCCCCCGGGACTAGCGTTTCCGAGCAGTACTTC
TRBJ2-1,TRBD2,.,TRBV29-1,CSVNSGTRNTEQFF,TGCAGCGTCAATAGCGGGACCAGGAATACTGAGCAGTTCTTC
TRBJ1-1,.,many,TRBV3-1,CASSRETANTEAFF,TGTGCCAGCAGCCGGGAGACAGCGAACACTGAAGCTTTCTTT
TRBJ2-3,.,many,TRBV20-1,CSARDKPGAADTQYF,TGCAGTGCTAGAGATAAGCCGGGAGCCGCAGATACGCAGTATTTT
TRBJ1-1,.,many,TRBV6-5,CASSYSGTMNTEAFF,TGTGCCAGCAGTTACTCGGGCACGATGAACACTGAAGCTTTCTTT
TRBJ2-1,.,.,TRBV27,CASKSRGRYNEQFF,TGTGCCAGTAAGAGCAGGGGACGATACAATGAGCAGTTCTTC
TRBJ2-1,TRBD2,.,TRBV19,CASSSTSASYNEQFF,TGTGCCAGTAGCAGCACTAGCGCCTCCTACAATGAGCAGTTCTTC
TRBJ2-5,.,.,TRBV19,CASSPMDGKQETQYF,TGTGCCAGTAGCCCCATGGATGGGAAGCAAGAGACCCAGTACTTC
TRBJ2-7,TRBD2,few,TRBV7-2,CASSSGGLAYEQYF,TGTGCCAGCAGCTCGGGGGGACTAGCGTACGAGCAGTACTTC
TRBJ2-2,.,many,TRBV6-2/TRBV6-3,CASSYSWNTGELFF,TGTGCCAGCAGTTACTCCTGGAACACCGGGGAGCTGTTTTTT
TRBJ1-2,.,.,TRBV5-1,CASSIGPTGSYTF,TGCGCCAGCAGCATCGGCCCGACCGGAAGCTACACCTTC
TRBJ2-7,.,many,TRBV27,CASSLITPGPNTYEQYF,TGTGCCAGCAGTCTGATAACGCCGGGACCAAACACCTACGAGCAGTACTTC
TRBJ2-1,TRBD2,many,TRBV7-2,CARRGREDHYNEQFF,TGTGCCCGACGAGGGCGGGAGGACCACTACAATGAGCAGTTCTTC
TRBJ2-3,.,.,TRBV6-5,CASGYYSTDKQYF,TGTGCCAGCGGCTACTACAGCACAGATAAGCAGTATTTT
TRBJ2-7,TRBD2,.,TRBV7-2,CASSTPLREGSYEQYF,TGTGCCAGCAGCACCCCCCTGCGGGAGGGTTCTTACGAGCAGTACTTC
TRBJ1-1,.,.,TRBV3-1,CASRERGRDTEAFF,TGTGCCAGCAGGGAACGCGGGAGGGACACTGAAGCTTTCTTT
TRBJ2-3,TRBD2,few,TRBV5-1,CASSLTIAGGSDTQYF,TGCGCCAGCAGCTTGACGATAGCGGGAGGTTCTGATACGCAGTATTTT
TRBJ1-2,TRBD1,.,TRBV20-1,CSARSPGQGTIYGYTF,TGCAGTGCTAGAAGCCCGGGACAGGGGACAATCTATGGCTACACCTTC
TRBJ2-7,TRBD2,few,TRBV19,CASSIPWTSGSVYEQYF,TGTGCCAGTAGTATACCTTGGACTAGCGGGAGTGTCTACGAGCAGTACTTC
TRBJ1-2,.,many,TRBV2,CASSAAGRSGYTF,TGTGCCAGCAGTGCGGCAGGACGTAGTGGCTACACCTTC
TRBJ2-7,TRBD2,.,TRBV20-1,CSARSTSHSYEQYF,TGCAGTGCTAGATCGACTAGCCACTCCTACGAGCAGTACTTC
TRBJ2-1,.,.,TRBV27,CATGTCYNEQFF,TGTGCCACCGGGACTTGTTACAATGAGCAGTTCTTC